This TCR beta chain was sequenced during a study of shared clonotypes between healthy human individuals (TCRdb year 2020). For context, the study as a whole: The cohort included three men and two women between 18 and 49 years of age. For each donor, three plates each were used for CD4 naive and CD4 memory, two plates were used for CD8 naive, and one plate was used for CD8 memory. The study deeply sequenced blood TCR repertoires of about 5 healthy adults to estimate repertoire size and the extent of clonotype sharing between individuals. Different laboratories and diverse techniques were used to prepare libraries and sequence TCR repertoires, to increase sequencing depth and limit assay-specific biases. Per donor, leukapheresis produced somewhere between about 0.85 and 8.9 billion PBMCs.

What the authors observed across the whole study: Across four donors, around 5.4% of naive CD4, 3% to 4% of naive CD8, about 2.3% of memory CD4, and 0.4% to 0.45% of memory CD8 clonotypes were shared. Even with the large sequencing depth, rarefaction of the sorted-subset datasets indicated that sequencing was incomplete. Compared with non-shared clonotypes, the clonotypes found in all four sorted-subset donors had higher generation probabilities. Larger estimated clonotype richness was generally found for naive subsets than for memory subsets. Sampling was limited to blood, and TCR repertoires in tissue likely differ from TCR repertoires in blood. The small number of donors limited the genetic and exposure-history diversity represented. Based on pairwise subsampling, the degree of clonotype sharing among donors was expected to be affected by sequencing depth.

The donors were healthy, HIV-negative adults who had no recently reported acute infections or vaccinations. Every donor was a Caucasian adult living in Nashville, Tennessee, USA. Magnetic negative selection was used to enrich CD4+ T cells, after which naive cells were positively selected on CD45RA and the negative fraction became the memory subset. Blood was obtained by leukapheresis, after which PBMCs were separated by Ficoll-Histopaque density gradient centrifugation and cryopreserved in liquid nitrogen vapor phase. Analytical flow cytometry was used to check the purity and quantity of each magnetically sorted T cell population. Each sorted fraction had its genomic DNA isolated and then quantified by UV absorbance on a Nanodrop 2000c. Relative to germline, V is 4 bases shorter and J is 4 bases shorter, with 16 bases between their ends. The CDR1 and CDR2 encoded by the germline V gene are SNHLY and FYNNEI. The CDR3 goes from the cysteine to the phenylalanine over 15 residues. The only DNA kept is the CDR3, 45 bases in frame from the first base.

In the case of this clone: It has no known antigen specificity. Qualities for individual bases were not recorded, and no much larger clone is one base off.

Using the deep immunoSEQ assay, TCR CDR3 regions were amplified from genomic DNA by multiplex PCR. Genomic DNA extracted from each cell subset was distributed evenly over all wells of several immunoSEQ 96-well plates, and each plate served as one replicate. For sorted subsets, approximately 190 ng of genomic DNA, equivalent to 25,000 to 30,000 T cell genomes, went into each replicate PCR. Purified libraries were measured with a Qubit 3.0 fluorometer, size-checked on a Bioanalyzer 2100, and measured again with the KAPA Library Quantification kit. Every immunoSEQ 96-well plate was sequenced on a dedicated single-read 150-cycle Illumina NextSeq 550 flow cell. In the source study's methods: The immunoSEQ output contained only junctional sequences without quality scores, so filtering could not match that applied to full-length reads. Sequences were annotated with PyIR, a Python wrapper for IgBLAST v1.9, using IMGT germline references to assign V/J genes and CDR3. Reads were removed for weak V/J assignments (E-value above 1e-6), missing CDR3, stop codons, out-of-frame junctions, or ambiguous translated residues. V3J clonotypes were defined as sequences sharing an identical inferred V gene, J gene, and CDR3 amino acid sequence. To compute the percentage overlap between repertoires, the number of shared unique clonotypes was divided by the size of the smaller repertoire. Richness of each repertoire was evaluated using RTK rarefaction, the Chao1 estimator, and Recon v2.1 estimates of unobserved clonotypes. Generation probabilities were computed with OLGA for all TCRbeta clonotypes obtained by the gDNA method from a handful of donors. The table was pulled from immuneACCESS by TCRdb, which kept in-frame rearrangements only. Such tables lose some clones; where checked, under half of the loss comes from unresolved V genes, and the rest has no known cause. V and J calls and clone size are given by that table; D and trimming were obtained from the DNA. Counted in this sample were over 2 million clones; roughly 96% of them appeared once. Of the sample, around 0.13% falls within the top ten clones.

This receptor was taken from a man aged 18 to 35 in good health. What was sequenced was naive CD4+ T cells sorted from blood. In light of the paper, this sample's cell subset or site label describes: CD45RA+ positively selected. In this chain, TRBV2 is recombined with TRBJ1-1, with the D gene not confidently named. In nucleotide form, the sequence is TGTGCCAGCAGTGCGGCGATGGTCGAATCCACTGAAGCTTTCTTT. Its translation is CASSAAMVESTEAFF.